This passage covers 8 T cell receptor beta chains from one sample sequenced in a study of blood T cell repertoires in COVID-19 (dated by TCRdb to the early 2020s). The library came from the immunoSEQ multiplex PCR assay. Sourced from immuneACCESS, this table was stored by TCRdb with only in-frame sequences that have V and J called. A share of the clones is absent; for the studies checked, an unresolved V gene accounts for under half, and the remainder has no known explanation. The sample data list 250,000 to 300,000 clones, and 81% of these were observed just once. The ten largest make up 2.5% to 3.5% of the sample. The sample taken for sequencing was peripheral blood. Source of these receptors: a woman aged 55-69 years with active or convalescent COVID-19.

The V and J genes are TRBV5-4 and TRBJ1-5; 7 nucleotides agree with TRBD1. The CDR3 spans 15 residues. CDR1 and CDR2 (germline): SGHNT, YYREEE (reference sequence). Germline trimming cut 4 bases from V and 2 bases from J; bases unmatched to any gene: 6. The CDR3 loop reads CASSQGVGGNQPQHF. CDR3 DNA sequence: TGTGCCAGCAGCCAGGGGGTAGGAGGCAATCAGCCCCAGCATTTT.

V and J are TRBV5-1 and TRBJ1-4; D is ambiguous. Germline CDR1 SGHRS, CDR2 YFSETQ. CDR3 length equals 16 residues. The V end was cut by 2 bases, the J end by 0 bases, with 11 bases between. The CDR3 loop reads CASSFLSTTTNEKLFF. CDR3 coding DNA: TGCGCCAGCAGCTTTCTATCAACCACAACTAATGAAAAACTGTTTTTT.

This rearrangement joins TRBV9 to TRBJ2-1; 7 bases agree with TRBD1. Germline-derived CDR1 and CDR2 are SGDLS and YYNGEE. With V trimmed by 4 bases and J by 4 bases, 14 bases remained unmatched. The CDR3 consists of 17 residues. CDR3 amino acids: CASSPRLGDRSYNEQFF. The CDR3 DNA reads TGTGCCAGCAGCCCCAGACTCGGGGACAGATCTTACAATGAGCAGTTCTTC.

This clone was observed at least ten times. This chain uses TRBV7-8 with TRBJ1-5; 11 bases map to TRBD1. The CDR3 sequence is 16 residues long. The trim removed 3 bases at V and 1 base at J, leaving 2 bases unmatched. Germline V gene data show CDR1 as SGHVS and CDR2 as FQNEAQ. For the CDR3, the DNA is TGTGCCAGCAGCTTCCGGGACAGGGGGAGCAATCAGCCCCAGCATTTT. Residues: CASSFRDRGSNQPQHF. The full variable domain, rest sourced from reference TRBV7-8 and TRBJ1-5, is GAGVSQSPRYKVAKRGQDVALRCDPISGHVSLFWYQQALGQGPEFLTYFQNEAQLDKSGLPSDRFFAERPEGSVSTLKIQRTQQEDSAVYLCASSFRDRGSNQPQHFGDGTRLSIL.

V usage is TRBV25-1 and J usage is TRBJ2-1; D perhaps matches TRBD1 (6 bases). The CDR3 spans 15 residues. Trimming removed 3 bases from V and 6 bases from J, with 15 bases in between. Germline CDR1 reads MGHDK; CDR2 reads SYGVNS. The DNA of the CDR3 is TGTGCCAGCAGTGAGTTTTTCAGGGGCGGCAATGAGCAGTTCTTC. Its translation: CASSEFFRGGNEQFF.

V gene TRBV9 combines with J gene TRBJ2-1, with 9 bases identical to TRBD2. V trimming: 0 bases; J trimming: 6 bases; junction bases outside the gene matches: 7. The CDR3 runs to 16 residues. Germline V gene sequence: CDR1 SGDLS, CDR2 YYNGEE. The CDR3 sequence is CASSVAPIAGVNEQFF. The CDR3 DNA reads TGTGCCAGCAGCGTAGCTCCCATAGCGGGGGTCAATGAGCAGTTCTTC.

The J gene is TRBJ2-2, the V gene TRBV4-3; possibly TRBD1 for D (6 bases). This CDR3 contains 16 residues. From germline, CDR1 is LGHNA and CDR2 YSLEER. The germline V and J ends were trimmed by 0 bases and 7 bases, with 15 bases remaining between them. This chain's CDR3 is CASSQDEPGASGELFF. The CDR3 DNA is TGCGCCAGCAGCCAAGATGAGCCAGGGGCGAGCGGGGAGCTGTTTTTT.

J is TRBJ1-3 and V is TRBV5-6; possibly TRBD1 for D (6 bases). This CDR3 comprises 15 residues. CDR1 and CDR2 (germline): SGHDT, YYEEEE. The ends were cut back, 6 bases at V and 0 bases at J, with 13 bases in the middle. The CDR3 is CASNPTGRSGNTIYF. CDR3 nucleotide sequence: TGTGCCAGCAATCCGACAGGCCGCTCTGGAAACACCATATATTTT.